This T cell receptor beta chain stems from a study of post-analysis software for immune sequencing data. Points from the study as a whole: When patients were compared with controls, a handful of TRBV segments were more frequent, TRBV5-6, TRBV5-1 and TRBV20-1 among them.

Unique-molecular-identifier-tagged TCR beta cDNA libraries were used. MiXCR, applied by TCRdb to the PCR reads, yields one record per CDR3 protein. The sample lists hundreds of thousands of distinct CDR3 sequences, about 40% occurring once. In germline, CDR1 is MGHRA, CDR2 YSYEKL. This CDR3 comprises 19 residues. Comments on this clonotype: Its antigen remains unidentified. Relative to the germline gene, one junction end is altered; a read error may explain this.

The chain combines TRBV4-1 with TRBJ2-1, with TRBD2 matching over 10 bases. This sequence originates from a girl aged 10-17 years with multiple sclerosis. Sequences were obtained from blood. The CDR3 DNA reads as TGCGCCAGCAGCCAAGGCCTAGCGGGAGTCGACCGGAACCGGAATGGGCAGTTCTTC. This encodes CASSQGLAGVDRNRNGQFF.